The rows below give T cell receptor beta chains drawn from one sample of a study of radiotherapy plus CTLA-4 blockade in lung cancer. Profiled with immunoSEQ multiplex PCR; TCRdb holds only in-frame clones, not every one. This table has around 70,000 clones, 60% to 80% appearing once. The sample was peripheral blood, taken from a patient treated with radiotherapy plus ipilimumab. The receptors shown here come from a human donor with non-small cell lung cancer whose response to radiotherapy plus ipilimumab could not be evaluated. Some clones in this sample may be carry-over from other donors' samples. Each CDR3 is given with its conserved first and last residue. The D gene is left open where the match is weak. Size is stated for part of the rows, as once, few or many counts, or as a class when the clone is expanded.

cdr3_nt cdr3_aa j_call d_call v_call clone_size
TGCGCCAGCGGACCTGGGACTAGCGGGGGCGGTGGCCCAGATACGCAGTATTTT CASGPGTSGGGGPDTQYF TRBJ2-3 TRBD2 TRBV5-1 -
TGCGCCAGCAGTTACAGGGTAGTGGGCACTGAAGCTTTCTTT CASSYRVVGTEAFF TRBJ1-1 - TRBV5-1 once
TGTGCCAGCAGCCCGGGACAGGGAAACACTAATGAAAAACTGTTTTTT CASSPGQGNTNEKLFF TRBJ1-4 TRBD1 TRBV5-6 -
TGTGCCAGCAGCCAAGATGGATCGGACAGAATGGACACTGAAGCTTTCTTT CASSQDGSDRMDTEAFF TRBJ1-1 - TRBV14 -
TGTGCCAGCAGCTTAGGGGGAGGCGGGGAGACCCAGTACTTC CASSLGGGGETQYF TRBJ2-5 - TRBV7-2 once
TGTGCCATCAGTGAGTCGATGGGACAGGCTCGGGCCGGGGAGCTGTTTTTT CAISESMGQARAGELFF TRBJ2-2 TRBD1 TRBV10-3 -
TGCGCCAGCAGCAGGGACAGCACCAGGACTGAAGCTTTCTTT CASSRDSTRTEAFF TRBJ1-1 TRBD1 TRBV5-1 -
TGTGCCAGTAGTATCGTCGGGCAGGGGAATTCACCCCTCCACTTT CASSIVGQGNSPLHF TRBJ1-6 - TRBV19 few
TGTGCCAGCCAGGCGGGACAGGCCGTGGGGGAGCAGTACTTC CASQAGQAVGEQYF TRBJ2-7 TRBD1 TRBV13 -
TGCGCCAGCAGCTCCGAAAGACAGGGGATTAGGTATGGCTACACCTTC CASSSERQGIRYGYTF TRBJ1-2 TRBD1 TRBV5-1 -
TGTGCCAGCAGCGTACAGGACAGGGGTGGGGGTGGCTACACCTTC CASSVQDRGGGGYTF TRBJ1-2 TRBD1 TRBV9 -
TGTGCCACTAATCCGGGACAGGGGATAGGGGAGCTGTTTTTT CATNPGQGIGELFF TRBJ2-2 TRBD1 TRBV6-1 -
TGTGCCAGCCTTCTAGGGGCAGGGGACTATGGCTACACCTTC CASLLGAGDYGYTF TRBJ1-2 - TRBV7-2 -
TGTGCCAGCAGTTCCGACGGCGGAAATTCACCCCTCCACTTT CASSSDGGNSPLHF TRBJ1-6 - TRBV6-6 -
TGCGCCAGCAGCTTGAGCCCGATGTCAGGCGCTGAAGCTTTCTTT CASSLSPMSGAEAFF TRBJ1-1 - TRBV5-1 -
TGCAGCAGGGGAACGGGGGGGAACACTGAAGCTTTCTTT CSRGTGGNTEAFF TRBJ1-1 - TRBV29-1 -
TGCGCCAGCAGCTTGGGACTAGCGGGGGGGTTGTCCACGACGAGCACAGATACGCAGTATTTT CASSLGLAGGLSTTSTDTQYF TRBJ2-3 TRBD2 TRBV5-1 -
TGTGCCAGCAGTCAACGGACTAGCGGGGGGGCCGGGGAGCTGTTTTTT CASSQRTSGGAGELFF TRBJ2-2 TRBD2 TRBV6-6 once
TGTGCCAGTAGTTCTAAATCGGCCGGGGATACTGAAGCTTTCTTT CASSSKSAGDTEAFF TRBJ1-1 - TRBV19 -
TGTGCCAGTAGTCCGCAGGGAAGGGGTGGGCAGCCCCAGCATTTT CASSPQGRGGQPQHF TRBJ1-5 - TRBV19 once
TGTGCCAGCAGCTTGGGGCTAGCGGGGAATGAGCAGTTCTTC CASSLGLAGNEQFF TRBJ2-1 TRBD2 TRBV5-6 -
TGCGCCAGCAGCCAAGGGGACAGGAAGGCCTACGAGCAGTACTTC CASSQGDRKAYEQYF TRBJ2-7 TRBD1 TRBV4-1 -
TGCGCCAGCAGCTTGGACAGCCTCCTCTATGGCTACACCTTC CASSLDSLLYGYTF TRBJ1-2 - TRBV5-1 -
TGTGCCAGCAGTGTAGAGTACAATGAGCAGTTCTTC CASSVEYNEQFF TRBJ2-1 - TRBV2 -
TGTGCCAGCGGGGGGACAGCGAACACTGAAGCTTTCTTT CASGGTANTEAFF TRBJ1-1 TRBD1 TRBV6-1 -
TGCGCCAGCAGCCAAGTGGGACTCATCTCCTACGAGCAGTACTTC CASSQVGLISYEQYF TRBJ2-7 - TRBV4-1 -
TGTGCCAGTACTCCCGAATCCTACCCGACAATAAACTATGGCTACACCTTC CASTPESYPTINYGYTF TRBJ1-2 - TRBV19 few
TGTGCCAGCAGCTTCCGGGTCAGTAATTCACCCCTCCACTTT CASSFRVSNSPLHF TRBJ1-6 - TRBV7-2 -
TGTGCCAGCAGCGACAGGGGGCTTCGGGACGAGCAGTACTTC CASSDRGLRDEQYF TRBJ2-7 TRBD1 TRBV27 -
TGTGCCAGCAGCCAAGGGAGCTCCTACAATGAGCAGTTCTTC CASSQGSSYNEQFF TRBJ2-1 - TRBV14 -
TGTGCCAGCAGCTTAGATAGCGATGAGCAGTTCTTC CASSLDSDEQFF TRBJ2-1 - TRBV11-3 -
TGTGCCAGCAGCTTAAATCCGGGGTATTACGAGCAGTACTTC CASSLNPGYYEQYF TRBJ2-7 - TRBV7-8 -
TGTGCCAGTAGTGTACGGGGTGGCGGTGAAGCTTTCTTT CASSVRGGGEAFF TRBJ1-1 - TRBV19 -
TGTGCCAGCACTTCAGGGGGCGGTGTGAATGAGCAGTTCTTC CASTSGGGVNEQFF TRBJ2-1 TRBD1 TRBV18 -
TGTGCCAGCAGCTTGGTTCAGGGTGCTGAAGCTTTCTTT CASSLVQGAEAFF TRBJ1-1 - TRBV5-6 -
TGTGCCAGCAGCTTAGGGGAGCTTACGCAGTATTTT CASSLGELTQYF TRBJ2-3 - TRBV7-9 -
TGTGCCAGCAGCGTAGGGCGGCAGCAGAGCTTCGGTCTCTACACCTTC CASSVGRQQSFGLYTF TRBJ1-2 - TRBV9 -
TGTGCCAGCAGCTTAGGACGGGACAGGGCGGAGACCCAGTACTTC CASSLGRDRAETQYF TRBJ2-5 TRBD1 TRBV7-9 -
TGTGCCAGCTCACCGGGACAGGGGTCCCGAACTAACTATGGCTACACCTTC CASSPGQGSRTNYGYTF TRBJ1-2 TRBD1 TRBV18 -
TGTGCCAGCAGCCTTCCCGGGACAGGGCCGGAGACCCAGTACTTC CASSLPGTGPETQYF TRBJ2-5 TRBD1 TRBV7-2 -
TGTGCCAGCAGCTTAGTTTGGGACAGGGAGGGGCACACTGAAGCTTTCTTT CASSLVWDREGHTEAFF TRBJ1-1 TRBD1 TRBV7-6 -
TGTGCCAGCTCAGGCACTAGCGGGGGTATGTACGAGCAGTACTTC CASSGTSGGMYEQYF TRBJ2-7 TRBD2 TRBV11-2 -
TGTGCCAGCAGCTTAGTAATCGGGGGATTAGAGACCCAGTACTTC CASSLVIGGLETQYF TRBJ2-5 - TRBV7-2 -
TGTGCTAGTGGTTTGTCTCACAGGGGGGCTGAAGCTTTCTTT CASGLSHRGAEAFF TRBJ1-1 TRBD1 TRBV12-5 -
TGTGCCAGTATCGACATATATAGCAATCAGCCCCAGCATTTT CASIDIYSNQPQHF TRBJ1-5 - TRBV19 -
TGTGCCAGTAGTCTCAGGACTAGCGGGGGGGAGACCCAGTACTTC CASSLRTSGGETQYF TRBJ2-5 TRBD2 TRBV19 -
TGCGCCAGCAGCTTGGACCCCTCCGGGACAGGGGGCACCGGGGAGCTGTTTTTT CASSLDPSGTGGTGELFF TRBJ2-2 TRBD1 TRBV5-1 -
TGCGCCAGCGGATACCGGGTGGCAGATACGCAGTATTTT CASGYRVADTQYF TRBJ2-3 - TRBV4-1 few
TGTGCCAGCAGTGAATCATGGCCGACTAGCGGGGGGGACCAAGAGACCCAGTACTTC CASSESWPTSGGDQETQYF TRBJ2-5 TRBD2 TRBV6-1 -
TGTGCCAGCACCAGTATTGGGGCCCGGTACGAGCAGTACTTC CASTSIGARYEQYF TRBJ2-7 - TRBV5-6 -
TGTGCCAGCAGCGCCCGGGAGGGAGTCATTGGAAACACCATATATTTT CASSAREGVIGNTIYF TRBJ1-3 - TRBV9 -
TGTGCCAGCAGTATACAGGGTATCTCCTACAATGAGCAGTTCTTC CASSIQGISYNEQFF TRBJ2-1 - TRBV9 few
TGCGCCAGCAGCCCGCAAGGTGGGACAGCAGGGACAGATACGCAGTATTTT CASSPQGGTAGTDTQYF TRBJ2-3 TRBD1 TRBV4-1 -